Listed here are 4 T cell receptor beta chains from one sample, sequenced in a study of T cell responses to AZD1222 COVID-19 vaccine. Repertoires were generated with immunoSEQ multiplex PCR, while TCRdb's copy carries only in-frame clones and drops some. The table records around 160,000 clones, about nine tenths of them present only once. The starting material was peripheral blood, obtained on day 0 of AZD1222 vaccination. Every receptor here comes from an adult in good health.

The rearrangement links TRBV7-2 to TRBJ2-2, with no clear D. Germline assignment: CDR1 SGHTA and CDR2 FQGNSA. CDR3 length equals 12 residues. Trimming removed 4 bases from V and 4 bases from J, with 4 bases in between. The DNA of the CDR3 is TGTGCCAGCAGCTCATTCACCGGGGAGCTGTTTTTT. Protein sequence: CASSSFTGELFF.

The chain recombines TRBV15 with TRBJ1-1, with D unclear. Germline values: CDR1 LNHNV, CDR2 YYDKDF (reference sequence). This CDR3 spans 14 amino acids. V was trimmed by 0 bases and J by 4 bases, leaving 9 bases between them. Written as DNA, the CDR3 is TGTGCCACCAGCAGAGATTTCGGAGGCACTGAAGCTTTCTTT. Translation: CATSRDFGGTEAFF. Looking up the rest from reference TRBV15 and TRBJ1-1 gives the full variable domain: DAMVIQNPRYQVTQFGKPVTLSCSQTLNHNVMYWYQQKSSQAPKLLFHYYDKDFNNEADTPDNFQSRRPNTSFCFLDIRSPGLGDTAMYLCATSRDFGGTEAFFGQGTRLTVV.

A few counts support this clone. This rearrangement joins TRBV7-6 to TRBJ1-5; D may be TRBD1 (5 bases). In germline, CDR1 is SGHVS, CDR2 FNYEAQ. Between the trimmed V and J ends, which lost 0 bases and 5 bases, there was a span of 11 bases. This CDR3 comprises 15 residues. Here the CDR3 reads CASSLAGGKDQPQHF. The CDR3 nucleotides read TGTGCCAGCAGCTTAGCGGGGGGAAAGGATCAGCCCCAGCATTTT. The full variable domain, completed using reference TRBV7-6 and TRBJ1-5, is GAGVSQSPRYKVTKRGQDVALRCDPISGHVSLYWYRQALGQGPEFLTYFNYEAQQDKSGLPNDRFSAERPEGSISTLTIQRTEQRDSAMYRCASSLAGGKDQPQHFGDGTRLSIL.

The chain is built from TRBV6-5 and TRBJ2-7; possibly TRBD2 for D (5 bases). Trimming stripped 6 bases from V and 5 bases from J, with 8 bases between. This CDR3 has 11 amino acids. Germline V gives CDR1 MNHEY, CDR2 SVGAGI. The CDR3 coding sequence is TGTGCCAGCAGCCTAGCTAACGAGCAGTACTTC. As protein: CASSLANEQYF.